The 18 T cell receptor beta chains presented below share a single source sample, sequenced in a study of vaccination and CD4 T cells after COVID-19. Described treatment: approximately nine-day PBMC culture with coronavirus spike peptide pools or control peptides (ViraFEST assay). CD4+ T cells of the unexposed donor were collected before the COVID-19 pandemic (2011-2018). The antigens these receptors bind are not known. Cultured CD4+ T cell DNA was sequenced using the Oncomine TCR Beta short-read assay. TCRdb reprocessed the PCR reads with MiXCR, giving one entry per CDR3 protein. The table has several thousand distinct CDR3 sequences, about 32% seen once. The sequenced material came from CD4+ T cells from blood, cultured in vitro. These receptors were collected from a human donor in good health.

This clonotype is categorized as large (0.1 to 1%). This chain joins TRBV10-3 and TRBJ1-5; 8 bases agree with TRBD1. V shed 6 bases, J shed 7 bases, and the junction held 5 bases outside the gene matches. Germline CDR1 is ENHRY and CDR2 is SYGVKD. The CDR3 covers 13 residues. The CDR3 bases are TGTGCCATCAGGGACAGGGAGGAACAGCCCCAGCATTTT. Encoded protein: CAIRDREEQPQHF.

The rearrangement links TRBV5-1 to TRBJ2-3; D is perhaps TRBD2 (5 bases). Germline V gene data show CDR1 as SGHRS and CDR2 as YFSETQ. V was trimmed by 2 bases and J by 5 bases, leaving 9 bases between them. The CDR3 totals 13 residues. CDR3 loop: CASSFEGIDTQYF. In nucleotides, the CDR3 is TGCGCCAGCAGCTTTGAGGGCATAGATACGCAGTATTTT.

The CDR3, as DNA: TGTGCCAGCAGCTGGGGACAGGCCTACGAGCAGTACTTC. Translation: CASSWGQAYEQYF. This chain connects TRBV5-6 to TRBJ2-7; 8 bases are a match to TRBD1. The CDR3 spans 13 residues. J gave up 2 bases and V 3 bases, and 1 base lay outside the gene matches. The germline CDR1 and CDR2 sequences are SGHDT and YYEEEE.

This clonotype appeared a few times. The chain carries TRBV6-2 or TRBV6-3 and TRBJ1-3; the D gene is possibly TRBD1 (5 bases). The length of the CDR3 is 14 residues. Per the germline V gene, CDR1 is MNHEY and CDR2 is SVGEGT. Trimming removed 8 bases from V and 2 bases from J, with 13 bases in between. The CDR3 is CASASGGTGNTIYF. The CDR3 DNA reads as TGTGCCAGCGCGAGCGGGGGGACTGGAAACACCATATATTTT.

The chain couples TRBV7-3 to TRBJ1-1; D remains ambiguous. Germline CDR1 SGHTA, CDR2 FQGTGA. Trimming removed 6 bases at V and 1 base at J, with 9 bases between. The CDR3 sequence is 13 residues long. The CDR3, as DNA: TGTGCCAGCAGAGGAGGGTCGAACACTGAAGCTTTCTTT. This codes for CASRGGSNTEAFF.

The chain combines TRBV18 with TRBJ1-1; D is perhaps TRBD1 (5 bases). Germline lookup yields CDR1 KGHSH and CDR2 LQKENI. Between the trimmed V and J ends, which lost 6 bases and 4 bases, there was a span of 12 bases. The CDR3 has 13 residues. CDR3 in DNA: TGTGCCAGCTCCCCGGCTAGGGGCACTGAAGCTTTCTTT. Its translation is CASSPARGTEAFF.

The chain uses TRBV5-4 and TRBJ2-7; 8 bases are a match to TRBD2. Germline values: CDR1 SGHNT, CDR2 YYREEE (reference sequence). J gave up 0 bases and V 2 bases, and 1 base lay outside the gene matches. The CDR3 has 14 amino acids. CDR3 region: CASSLSGSSYEQYF. The CDR3 DNA is TGTGCCAGCAGCTTAAGCGGGAGCTCCTACGAGCAGTACTTC. The whole variable domain, filled in from reference TRBV5-4 and TRBJ2-7, reads ETGVTQSPTHLIKTRGQQVTLRCSSQSGHNTVSWYQQALGQGPQFIFQYYREEENGRGNFPPRFSGLQFPNYSSELNVNALELDDSALYLCASSLSGSSYEQYFGPGTRLTVT.

The chain uses TRBV15 and TRBJ1-1, with D unclear. Looked up from germline, CDR1 is LNHNV and CDR2 is YYDKDF (reference sequence). Trimming shortened V by 5 bases and J by 0 bases, and 7 bases separated the two germline ends. The CDR3 extends over 13 amino acids. The CDR3 reads CATSSGLNTEAFF. The CDR3 bases are TGTGCCACCAGCTCAGGTTTGAACACTGAAGCTTTCTTT.

This clonotype has only a few counts. This sequence joins TRBV6-1 and TRBJ1-1; 8 nucleotides align to TRBD1. Germline-derived CDR1 and CDR2 are MNHNS and SASEGT. There are 15 residues in the CDR3. V lost 6 bases to trimming and J lost 0 bases; unmatched junction nucleotides: 6. CDR3 sequence reads: CASRVGQGLNTEAFF. Written as DNA, the CDR3 is TGTGCCAGCAGAGTCGGACAGGGTCTGAACACTGAAGCTTTCTTT.

This clonotype appeared a few times. The V call is TRBV20-1, the J call TRBJ2-2; weak D call: TRBD2 (5 bases). Trimming pared 3 bases from V and 7 bases from J, leaving 15 bases between. The CDR3 contains 14 residues. Per germline, CDR1 DFQATT and CDR2 SNEGSKA (reference sequence). The chain's CDR3 is CSASKPGKFGELFF. The CDR3 nucleotides read TGCAGTGCTAGTAAGCCGGGGAAATTCGGGGAGCTGTTTTTT.

The table lists this clonotype with a few counts. This rearrangement joins TRBV5-5 to TRBJ1-1; D gene unclear. The V gene's germline CDR1 is SGHKS and CDR2 YYEKEE (reference sequence). Trimming pared 4 bases from V and 1 base from J, leaving 11 bases between. The CDR3 is 14 amino acids. The CDR3 DNA is TGTGCCAGCAGCCCCCCCTGGGAGAACACTGAAGCTTTCTTT. Its translation: CASSPPWENTEAFF. Full variable domain (remainder filled in from reference TRBV5-5 and TRBJ1-1): DAGVTQSPTHLIKTRGQQVTLRCSPISGHKSVSWYQQVLGQGPQFIFQYYEKEERGRGNFPDRFSARQFPNYSSELNVNALLLGDSALYLCASSPPWENTEAFFGQGTRLTVV.

This clonotype is termed large (0.1 to 1%). CDR3 nucleotides: TGTGCCAGCTCACCATTCGGGGGGGAAATTGGGAATTCACCCCTCCACTTT. Translation: CASSPFGGEIGNSPLHF. V is TRBV18 and J is TRBJ1-6, with D tentatively TRBD1 (5 bases). V was shortened by 2 bases and J by 7 bases, with 18 bases between the two germline ends. Germline V gives CDR1 KGHSH, CDR2 LQKENI. The CDR3 loop spans 17 amino acids. Variable domain in full (rest from reference TRBV18 and TRBJ1-6): NAGVMQNPRHLVRRRGQEARLRCSPMKGHSHVYWYRQLPEEGLKFMVYLQKENIIDESGMPKERFSAEFPKEGPSILRIQQVVRGDSAAYFCASSPFGGEIGNSPLHFGNGTRLTVT.

By share, this clonotype ranks as medium-sized. This chain links TRBV7-3 with TRBJ2-1; 9 bases align to TRBD1. V was pared by 1 base and J by 7 bases, with 11 bases of the junction left unmatched. The CDR3 spans 17 residues. CDR1 is SGHTA and CDR2 is FQGTGA in the germline V gene. The CDR3: CASSLNVGGTGRNEQFF. CDR3 bases: TGTGCCAGCAGCTTAAACGTGGGGGGGACAGGGCGGAATGAGCAGTTCTTC. Variable domain in full (rest from reference TRBV7-3 and TRBJ2-1): GAGVSQTPSNKVTEKGKYVELRCDPISGHTALYWYRQSLGQGPEFLIYFQGTGAADDSGLPNDRFFAVRPEGSVSTLKIQRTERGDSAVYLCASSLNVGGTGRNEQFFGPGTRLTVL.

V gene TRBV7-9 combines with J gene TRBJ2-3; D unresolved. Trimming pared 5 bases from V and 2 bases from J, leaving 8 bases between. Germline assignment: CDR1 SEHNR and CDR2 FQNEAQ (reference sequence). The CDR3 totals 13 residues. In DNA form, the CDR3 reads TGTGCCAGCAGCGATACTCCCACAGATACGCAGTATTTT. Translating it yields CASSDTPTDTQYF. The entire variable domain, with the rest obtained from reference TRBV7-9 and TRBJ2-3, is as follows: DTGVSQNPRHKITKRGQNVTFRCDPISEHNRLYWYRQTLGQGPEFLTYFQNEAQLEKSRLLSDRFSAERPKGSFSTLEIQRTEQGDSAMYLCASSDTPTDTQYFGPGTRLTVL.

The chain is built from TRBV27 and TRBJ2-1, with 7 positions matching TRBD1. The germline gives CDR1 MNHEY, CDR2 SMNVEV (reference sequence). Trimming took 2 bases from V and 7 from J; bases not matched to a gene: 8. CDR3 length: 15 residues. CDR3 region: CASSLRRQGPNEQFF. The CDR3, as DNA: TGTGCCAGCAGTTTAAGGAGACAGGGTCCAAATGAGCAGTTCTTC.

This rearrangement joins TRBV7-9 to TRBJ2-3; TRBD1 agrees at 8 bases. The CDR3 sequence is 15 residues long. Germline CDR1 and CDR2: SEHNR and FQNEAQ (reference sequence). V lost 3 bases to trimming and J lost 0 bases; unmatched junction nucleotides: 2. CDR3 bases: TGTGCCAGCAGCTTCAGGGGGCCTAGCACAGATACGCAGTATTTT. This sequence encodes CASSFRGPSTDTQYF.

This clonotype showed up just a few times. This chain links TRBV7-2 with TRBJ1-2, with D maybe TRBD1 (6 bases). Trimming shortened V by 5 bases and J by 5 bases, and 18 bases separated the two germline ends. This CDR3 has 15 amino acids. Germline CDR1 reads SGHTA; CDR2 reads FQGNSA. In DNA form, the CDR3 reads TGTGCCAGCAGCATAACAGGGACAAACTTTTATGGCTACACCTTC. Translation: CASSITGTNFYGYTF. Complete variable domain (other parts from reference TRBV7-2 and TRBJ1-2): GAGVSQSPSNKVTEKGKDVELRCDPISGHTALYWYRQSLGQGLEFLIYFQGNSAPDKSGLPSDRFSAERTGGSVSTLTIQRTQQEDSAVYLCASSITGTNFYGYTFGSGTRLTVV.

This clonotype was seen a few times. V usage is TRBV27 and J usage is TRBJ2-7; 10 positions match TRBD2. The CDR3 consists of 17 residues. Germline trimming cut 5 bases from V and 2 bases from J; bases unmatched to any gene: 12. Germline V lookup: CDR1 MNHEY, CDR2 SMNVEV (reference sequence). The CDR3 sequence: CASSTRTSGIRPYEQYF. The CDR3 nucleotides read TGTGCCAGCAGTACCCGGACTAGCGGAATCAGACCCTACGAGCAGTACTTC.